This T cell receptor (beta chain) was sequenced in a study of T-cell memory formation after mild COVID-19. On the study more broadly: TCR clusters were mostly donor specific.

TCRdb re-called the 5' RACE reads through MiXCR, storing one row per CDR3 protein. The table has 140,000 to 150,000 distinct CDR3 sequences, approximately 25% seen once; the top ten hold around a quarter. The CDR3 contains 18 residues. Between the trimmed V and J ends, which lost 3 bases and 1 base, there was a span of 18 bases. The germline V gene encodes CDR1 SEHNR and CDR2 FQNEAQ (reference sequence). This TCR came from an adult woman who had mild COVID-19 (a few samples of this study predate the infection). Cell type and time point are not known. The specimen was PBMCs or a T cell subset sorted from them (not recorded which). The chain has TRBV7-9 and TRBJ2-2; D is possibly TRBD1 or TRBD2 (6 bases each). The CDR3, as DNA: TGTGCCAGCAGCTTTTCGGTCGGGGGCCGGGTGAACACCGGGGAGCTGTTTTTT. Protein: CASSFSVGGRVNTGELFF. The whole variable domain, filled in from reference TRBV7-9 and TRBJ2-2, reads DTGVSQNPRHKITKRGQNVTFRCDPISEHNRLYWYRQTLGQGPEFLTYFQNEAQLEKSRLLSDRFSAERPKGSFSTLEIQRTEQGDSAMYLCASSFSVGGRVNTGELFFGEGSRLTVL.